A selection of T cell receptor beta chains follows, all from one sample in a study of cytomegalovirus exposure and HLA in healthy donors. The data were produced by immunoSEQ multiplex PCR, yet TCRdb's version contains in-frame clones alone and is incomplete. The sample lists some 110,000 clones, approximately 94% occurring once. The sequencing sample was made of PBMCs. The origin of the receptors is a woman aged 18-29 years in good health and CMV-seronegative. The CDR3 runs from the conserved cysteine through the conserved F or W. A D gene is named only where the DNA matches it firmly. The size of a clone is reported for some rows only, either as once, few or many, or as a class for expanded clones.

J gene,clone size,D gene,V gene,CDR3 DNA,CDR3 protein
TRBJ2-1,.,.,TRBV11-2,TGTGCCAGCGAAGAGAGATTTTCCTACAATGAGCAGTTCTTC,CASEERFSYNEQFF
TRBJ2-3,.,TRBD2,TRBV2,TGTGCCAGCATCCTTGGAGGAACTAGCGGGAGCACAGATACGCAGTATTTT,CASILGGTSGSTDTQYF
TRBJ1-6,.,.,TRBV30,TGTGCCTGGACCGTCAATTCACCCCTCCACTTT,CAWTVNSPLHF
TRBJ2-3,.,.,TRBV7-9,TGTGCCAGCAGGTCCGCCGTACTACACACAGATACGCAGTATTTT,CASRSAVLHTDTQYF
TRBJ1-1,.,TRBD1,TRBV5-4,TGTGCCAGCAGCTTGGGGGGTACAGGGGGAGACACTGAAGCTTTCTTT,CASSLGGTGGDTEAFF
TRBJ1-5,.,.,TRBV19,TGTGCCAGTAGTATAGCCGGGTACAATCAGCCCCAGCATTTT,CASSIAGYNQPQHF
TRBJ1-1,.,.,TRBV5-1,TGCGCCAGCACTTGGGGCATGAACACTGAAGCTTTCTTT,CASTWGMNTEAFF
TRBJ2-3,few,.,TRBV5-1,TGCGCCAGCAGCTTGACTTTCACAGATACGCAGTATTTT,CASSLTFTDTQYF
TRBJ1-5,once,.,TRBV19,TGTGCCACCGCACAAAGCAATCAGCCCCAGCATTTT,CATAQSNQPQHF
TRBJ2-1,.,.,TRBV4-1,TGCGCCAGCAGCCATCCAGCGGACTACAATGAGCAGTTCTTC,CASSHPADYNEQFF
TRBJ1-1,.,TRBD1,TRBV30,TGTGCCTGGAGGGGACAGGGGAACACTGAAGCTTTCTTT,CAWRGQGNTEAFF
TRBJ2-3,.,.,TRBV6-1,TGTGCCAGCAGTGAGGTCAGGGGTACAGATACGCAGTATTTT,CASSEVRGTDTQYF
TRBJ1-5,few,.,TRBV7-2,TGTGCCAGCAGCTCAGGGGAACAGCCCCAGCATTTT,CASSSGEQPQHF
TRBJ2-2,.,TRBD2,TRBV19,TGTGCCAGTAGCAAGGGAGGGTATAACGGGGAGCTGTTTTTT,CASSKGGYNGELFF
TRBJ2-7,.,TRBD2,TRBV30,TGTGCCTGGAGTGTGGGACTAGCGGTGACCTACGAGCAGTACTTC,CAWSVGLAVTYEQYF
TRBJ1-5,.,.,TRBV30,TGTGCCTGGTCTACAGGACACAATCAGCCCCAGCATTTT,CAWSTGHNQPQHF
TRBJ2-1,.,TRBD2,TRBV11-2,TGTGCCAGCAGTACCGGGACTAGCGGGTACAATGAGCAGTTCTTC,CASSTGTSGYNEQFF